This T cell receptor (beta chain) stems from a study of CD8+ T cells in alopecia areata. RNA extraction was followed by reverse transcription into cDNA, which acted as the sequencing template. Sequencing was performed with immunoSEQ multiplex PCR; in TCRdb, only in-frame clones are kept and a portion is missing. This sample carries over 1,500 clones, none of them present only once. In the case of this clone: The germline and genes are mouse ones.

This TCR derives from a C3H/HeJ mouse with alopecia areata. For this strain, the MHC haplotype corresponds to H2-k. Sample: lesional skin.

The sequenced CDR3 bases are TGTGCCAGCAGCCGGTCCCGGGACAGGGGCACCGGG. Translation gives CASSRSRDRGTG. The CDR3 in its entirety is CASSRSRDRGTGQLYF. The chain uses TRBV4 and TRBJ2-2, with TRBD1 identical over 10 bases. The read comes to an end 4 residues before the CDR3 does, leaving the germline J gene to fill in the end. V lost 5 bases to trimming and J lost 4 bases; unmatched junction nucleotides: 7. The CDR3 contains 16 residues. The V gene's germline CDR1 is LGHDT and CDR2 YNNKQL (reference sequence).